This paragraph reports one T cell receptor (beta chain). Seattle patient enrollment occurred during active infection, with longitudinal follow-up thereafter. The record originates from a study of blood T cell repertoires in COVID-19. Study-level background: Spain, Italy and the United States supplied samples that represented acute and convalescent COVID-19. PBMCs, B-cell-depleted T cells, or T cells were the source of the cDNA or gDNA that made up the material.

In the study's own analysis: It was from reference gene primer amplification that nucleated cell counts were estimated. TCRdb keeps only in-frame clones here, not all; method: immunoSEQ multiplex PCR. V, J and clone size are taken as reported in that table, and D and trimming were inferred from the DNA itself. Of some 400,000 clones listed, approximately 89% are singletons. The V gene lost 8 bases and the J gene lost 4 bases, with 12 bases spanning the gap. The CDR3 is 13 amino acids. Germline CDR1 SGHVS, CDR2 FNYEAQ. What was sequenced was peripheral blood. This TCR was sampled from a woman between 55 and 75 years old with COVID-19, enrolled during active disease. This chain joins TRBV7-6 and TRBJ1-3, with no clear D. The CDR3 loop reads CASSEAPGNTIYF. The CDR3 coding sequence is TGTGCCAGCTCTGAGGCGCCCGGAAACACCATATATTTT.